Described below is a single TCR beta chain sequence and its context. This entry is derived from a study of T cells in Graves' hyperthyroidism and ophthalmopathy. Looking at the study overall: Any treatment followed the collection of peripheral blood at initial diagnosis.

Amplified TCR beta CDR3 regions derived from RNA transcripts. The TCR CDR3 was amplified in a first-round RT-PCR using the HTBI primer set. TCRdb fed the multiplex PCR reads into MiXCR, producing one record per CDR3 protein. Here the sample spans about 330,000 distinct CDR3 sequences, 12% to 15% being singletons. With duration under 3 months, ophthalmopathy was active: Clinical Activity Score at least 3, NOSPECS at least 4. Uncontrolled infection, other autoimmune disease, pregnancy or lactation excluded patients. PBMCs were sourced from less than 13 ml fresh peripheral blood. Sequencing was carried out using blood. This clonotype originated in a woman between 40 and 50 years old with Graves' ophthalmopathy.

As DNA, the CDR3 is TGCAGCGTTGTCGGCGCCAGAGATACGCAGTATTTT. Translated: CSVVGARDTQYF. The chain is built from TRBV29-1 and TRBJ2-3; D unclear. The length of the CDR3 is 12 residues. V lost 4 bases, J lost 5 bases, and 10 bases lay in between. Germline CDR1 and CDR2: SQVTM and ANQGSEA.